The 17 T cell receptor beta chains below come from one sample, sequenced in a study of blood T cell repertoires in COVID-19. Produced via immunoSEQ multiplex PCR; TCRdb's table is partial and in-frame only. The data contain about 14,000 clones, roughly 87% of them singletons. The sequencing input was peripheral blood. The receptor source for this set is a human donor in a cohort sampled during active COVID-19.

The V and J genes are TRBV3-1 (or the pseudogene TRBV3-2) and TRBJ2-5; 7 bases map to TRBD1. The junction had 4 bases not matched to a gene; V was cut back by 4 bases and J by 5 bases. Germline CDR1 and CDR2: LGHDT and YNNKEL (reference sequence). The CDR3 spans 13 residues. CDR3 loop: CASSPDRTETQYF. The CDR3 coding sequence is TGTGCCAGCAGCCCGGACAGGACGGAGACCCAGTACTTC.

V gene TRBV27 combines with J gene TRBJ2-1, with 11 bases that match TRBD1. Germline V gene data show CDR1 as MNHEY and CDR2 as SMNVEV (reference sequence). The CDR3 contains 15 residues. V shed 6 bases and J 7 bases; nucleotides not matched to a gene: 8. CDR3 amino acids: CASRYGTGGGNEQFF. CDR3 nucleotide sequence: TGTGCCAGCAGATACGGGACAGGGGGGGGGAATGAGCAGTTCTTC.

As to this clone: This CDR3 is also generated by other DNA sequences in the sample. The chain is built from TRBV27 and TRBJ2-1; 11 bases fit TRBD2. Germline CDR1 is MNHEY and CDR2 is SMNVEV (reference sequence). The CDR3 extends over 15 amino acids. Germline trimming cut 5 bases from V and 4 bases from J; bases unmatched to any gene: 4. The CDR3 DNA reads as TGTGCCAGCAGTCCAGGACTAGCGGGTTACAATGAGCAGTTCTTC. This gives the protein CASSPGLAGYNEQFF.

This clone has a single count. The chain uses TRBV18 and TRBJ2-1; the D is unclear. The CDR3 runs to 16 residues. Germline CDR1 KGHSH, CDR2 LQKENI. Trimming pared 2 bases from V and 9 bases from J, leaving 20 bases between. Here the CDR3 reads CASSPDWSSKISEQFF. The CDR3, as DNA: TGTGCCAGCTCACCAGATTGGTCTAGTAAGATCAGTGAGCAGTTCTTC.

The rearrangement uses TRBV2 and TRBJ2-2; 10 bases map to TRBD2. This CDR3 is built from 14 residues. J lost 6 bases, V lost 5 bases, and 3 bases had no gene match. Germline CDR1 and CDR2: SNHLY and FYNNEI. The CDR3 loop is CASSWGTSAGELFF. CDR3 in DNA: TGTGCCAGCAGTTGGGGGACTAGCGCCGGGGAGCTGTTTTTT.

The rearrangement joins TRBV30 to TRBJ2-5, with D perhaps TRBD2 (6 bases). The V gene lost 0 bases and the J gene lost 4 bases, with 9 bases spanning the gap. In germline, CDR1 is GTSNPN, CDR2 SVGIG (reference sequence). The CDR3 length is 13 residues. CDR3 residues: CAWSVRRGETQYF. CDR3 coding DNA: TGTGCCTGGAGTGTTCGGAGGGGAGAGACCCAGTACTTC.

This chain joins TRBV5-6 and TRBJ1-2; D is undetermined. The ends were cut back, 3 bases at V and 6 bases at J, with 12 bases in the middle. Germline CDR1 SGHDT, CDR2 YYEEEE. The CDR3 is 13 amino acids. The CDR3 loop is CASSSTWRDGYTF. Written as DNA, the CDR3 is TGTGCCAGCAGCTCGACTTGGCGGGATGGCTACACCTTC.

The chain's CDR3 is CASSFDRGLGEQFF. The CDR3 DNA sequence: TGTGCCAGCAGCTTCGACAGGGGGCTGGGTGAGCAGTTCTTC. The chain uses TRBV7-3 and TRBJ2-1, with 10 bases matching TRBD1. The V and J ends lost 3 bases and 9 bases, in that order; junction bases with no gene match: 5. Germline V gene lookup returns CDR1 SGHTA and CDR2 FQGTGA. The CDR3 has 14 amino acids.

The V call is TRBV28, the J call TRBJ2-7; weak D call: TRBD2 (6 bases). This CDR3 has 15 residues. The germline V gene encodes CDR1 MDHEN and CDR2 SYDVKM. V was shortened by 5 bases and J by 0 bases, with 14 bases between the two germline ends. The CDR3 DNA sequence: TGTGCCAGCAGTCCAGGGACTTCAAACTCCTACGAGCAGTACTTC. This gives the protein CASSPGTSNSYEQYF.

J is TRBJ2-1 and V is TRBV28; 15 bases agree with TRBD2. This CDR3 has 15 amino acids. Germline CDR1 and CDR2: MDHEN and SYDVKM. Unmatched junction bases numbered 5, after V lost 6 bases and J lost 8 bases. The CDR3 is CASSLGLAGGYEQFF. The CDR3 DNA sequence: TGTGCCAGCAGCCTGGGACTAGCGGGAGGCTATGAGCAGTTCTTC.

The chain couples TRBV20-1 to TRBJ2-7, with D possibly being TRBD1 (6 bases). Per the germline V gene, CDR1 is DFQATT and CDR2 is SNEGSKA (reference sequence). The V gene lost 3 bases and the J gene lost 3 bases, with 12 bases spanning the gap. The CDR3 totals 13 residues. The CDR3 DNA is TGCAGTGCTAGTGGGTTAGGGGGCTACGAGCAGTACTTC. It yields the protein CSASGLGGYEQYF.

This sequence joins TRBV10-1 and TRBJ2-1; D remains unclear. The germline gives CDR1 WNHNN, CDR2 SYGVQD (reference sequence). The CDR3 is made up of 14 amino acids. V lost 4 bases to trimming and J lost 0 bases, with 7 bases between them. The DNA for the CDR3 is TGCGCCAGCAGTGGACAAAACTCCTACAATGAGCAGTTCTTC. Translated, it gives CASSGQNSYNEQFF.

This clone was seen more than once but under ten times. V usage is TRBV9 and J usage is TRBJ1-4, with 7 bases matching TRBD1. The CDR3 consists of 14 residues. V shed 3 bases, J shed 2 bases, and the junction held 1 base outside the gene matches. The germline gives CDR1 SGDLS, CDR2 YYNGEE. The CDR3 here is CASSETGTNEKLFF. The CDR3 bases are TGTGCCAGCAGCGAGACAGGGACTAATGAAAAACTGTTTTTT.

As to this clone: In the same sample, other DNA sequences code for this CDR3. The chain has TRBV7-9 and TRBJ2-7; no clear D. Germline-derived CDR1 and CDR2 are SEHNR and FQNEAQ (reference sequence). V lost 1 base and J 6 bases, leaving 10 bases between the germline ends. The CDR3 has 13 amino acids. The CDR3 reads CASSLGPGGEQYF. CDR3 DNA sequence: TGTGCCAGCAGCTTAGGGCCCGGCGGCGAGCAGTACTTC.

This clone was seen more than once but under ten times. V gene TRBV19 combines with J gene TRBJ1-2; a possible D gene is TRBD1 (5 bases). Germline lookup yields CDR1 LNHDA and CDR2 SQIVND (reference sequence). This CDR3 comprises 14 residues. Deletions cut 5 bases from V and 0 bases from J, with 10 bases between. DNA of the CDR3: TGTGCCAGTAGTCACAGGAGTTCTAACTATGGCTACACCTTC. Encoded protein: CASSHRSSNYGYTF.

The chain is built from TRBV9 and TRBJ2-3, with D possibly TRBD2 on 5 matching bases. Trimming shortened V by 8 bases and J by 0 bases, and 19 bases separated the two germline ends. This CDR3 comprises 16 residues. Per the germline V gene, CDR1 is SGDLS and CDR2 is YYNGEE. The DNA of the CDR3 is TGTGCCAGACCTCCCCCTGGCGGACTTAGCACAGATACGCAGTATTTT. It yields the protein CARPPPGGLSTDTQYF.

The DNA for the CDR3 is TGTGCCATCAGTGAGTCAAAAGGGACAGGCTTCCAAGAGACCCAGTACTTC. It translates to CAISESKGTGFQETQYF. The rearrangement uses TRBV10-3 and TRBJ2-5, with 8 nucleotides matching TRBD1. V lost 0 bases, J lost 1 base, and 7 bases stayed unmatched. The CDR3 is made up of 17 amino acids. CDR1 is ENHRY, CDR2 SYGVKD, per germline.